This is a list of T cell receptor beta chains from one sample in a study of blood T cell repertoires in COVID-19. Sequencing was performed with immunoSEQ multiplex PCR; in TCRdb, only in-frame clones are kept and a portion is missing. The data show under 300,000 clones, about 91% seen once. The material sequenced was peripheral blood. The receptors derive from a woman between 35 and 50 years old who had recovered from COVID-19. CDR3s include the opening cysteine and the closing phenylalanine or tryptophan. D genes are given only for firm matches. The size of a clone is reported for some rows only, either as once, few or many, or as a class for expanded clones.

len: 14; d_gene: -; abundance: -; v_gene: TRBV24-1; j_gene: TRBJ1-2; CDR3aa: CATSDLGGVYGYTF; CDR3nt: TGTGCCACCAGTGATTTAGGCGGCGTCTATGGCTACACCTTC
len: 13; d_gene: -; abundance: -; v_gene: TRBV14; j_gene: TRBJ1-5; CDR3aa: CASSQAVSGPQHF; CDR3nt: TGTGCCAGCAGCCAAGCTGTTTCAGGGCCCCAGCATTTT
len: 16; d_gene: TRBD2; abundance: -; v_gene: TRBV4-3; j_gene: TRBJ2-1; CDR3aa: CASSHSPLAEYNEQFF; CDR3nt: TGCGCCAGCAGCCATTCCCCCCTAGCGGAGTACAATGAGCAGTTCTTC
len: 16; d_gene: -; abundance: -; v_gene: TRBV18; j_gene: TRBJ2-1; CDR3aa: CASSPDSGVSYNEQFF; CDR3nt: TGTGCCAGCTCACCCGATTCCGGGGTTTCCTACAATGAGCAGTTCTTC
len: 14; d_gene: TRBD1; abundance: -; v_gene: TRBV30; j_gene: TRBJ2-7; CDR3aa: CAWNTGQGTTEQYF; CDR3nt: TGTGCCTGGAATACGGGACAGGGGACGACAGAGCAGTACTTC
len: 16; d_gene: -; abundance: -; v_gene: TRBV10-3; j_gene: TRBJ1-6; CDR3aa: CAISESDRGSNSPLHF; CDR3nt: TGTGCCATCAGTGAGTCCGACCGGGGATCGAATTCACCCCTCCACTTT
len: 14; d_gene: -; abundance: -; v_gene: TRBV19; j_gene: TRBJ1-2; CDR3aa: CASRTIWGDGGYTF; CDR3nt: TGTGCCAGTAGGACCATTTGGGGGGATGGCGGCTACACCTTC
len: 15; d_gene: -; abundance: -; v_gene: TRBV27; j_gene: TRBJ1-2; CDR3aa: CASSLLGRAIEGYTF; CDR3nt: TGTGCCAGCAGTTTATTGGGCAGGGCAATAGAAGGCTACACCTTC
len: 16; d_gene: TRBD2; abundance: -; v_gene: TRBV27; j_gene: TRBJ2-2; CDR3aa: CASSLFSSGGTGELFF; CDR3nt: TGTGCCAGCAGTTTATTTTCTAGCGGGGGAACCGGGGAGCTGTTTTTT
len: 12; d_gene: TRBD2; abundance: once; v_gene: TRBV19; j_gene: TRBJ2-5; CDR3aa: CASSMTSETQYF; CDR3nt: TGTGCCAGTAGTATGACTAGCGAGACCCAGTACTTC
len: 13; d_gene: -; abundance: -; v_gene: TRBV30; j_gene: TRBJ2-1; CDR3aa: CAWSQSRQAEQFF; CDR3nt: TGTGCCTGGAGCCAGTCGCGACAGGCAGAGCAGTTCTTC
len: 14; d_gene: TRBD2; abundance: once; v_gene: TRBV28; j_gene: TRBJ2-7; CDR3aa: CASSFGGGIYEQYF; CDR3nt: TGTGCCAGCAGTTTCGGGGGGGGCATCTACGAGCAGTACTTC
len: 15; d_gene: TRBD1; abundance: -; v_gene: TRBV19; j_gene: TRBJ2-1; CDR3aa: CASSIDWTGSTEQFF; CDR3nt: TGTGCCAGTAGTATAGATTGGACAGGGAGCACTGAGCAGTTCTTC
len: 13; d_gene: -; abundance: -; v_gene: TRBV5-1; j_gene: TRBJ2-5; CDR3aa: CASRGGHIETQYF; CDR3nt: TGCGCCAGCAGGGGGGGGCATATAGAGACCCAGTACTTC
len: 13; d_gene: -; abundance: -; v_gene: TRBV27; j_gene: TRBJ2-6; CDR3aa: CASSFTGANVLTF; CDR3nt: TGTGCCAGCAGTTTCACTGGGGCCAACGTCCTGACTTTC
len: 18; d_gene: TRBD2; abundance: few; v_gene: TRBV4-2; j_gene: TRBJ2-2; CDR3aa: CASSLYGTSGANTGELFF; CDR3nt: TGTGCCAGCAGCCTCTACGGGACTAGCGGTGCGAACACCGGGGAGCTGTTTTTT
len: 13; d_gene: -; abundance: few; v_gene: TRBV18; j_gene: TRBJ2-5; CDR3aa: CASLAGYQETQYF; CDR3nt: TGTGCCAGCCTCGCGGGCTACCAAGAGACCCAGTACTTC
len: 13; d_gene: -; abundance: -; v_gene: TRBV5-4; j_gene: TRBJ2-3; CDR3aa: CASSLDGPDTQYF; CDR3nt: TGTGCCAGCAGCTTGGATGGGCCAGATACGCAGTATTTT
len: 15; d_gene: -; abundance: -; v_gene: TRBV6-5; j_gene: TRBJ1-6; CDR3aa: CASSYSGSGSSPLHF; CDR3nt: TGTGCCAGCAGTTACTCGGGGTCAGGGTCTTCACCCCTCCACTTT
len: 14; d_gene: -; abundance: -; v_gene: TRBV30; j_gene: TRBJ1-1; CDR3aa: CAWSVGGLGTEAFF; CDR3nt: TGTGCCTGGAGTGTGGGAGGGTTGGGTACTGAAGCTTTCTTT
len: 13; d_gene: TRBD1; abundance: -; v_gene: TRBV13; j_gene: TRBJ1-1; CDR3aa: CASSGGTGSEAFF; CDR3nt: TGTGCCAGCAGCGGAGGGACAGGTTCTGAAGCTTTCTTT
len: 14; d_gene: -; abundance: -; v_gene: TRBV5-1; j_gene: TRBJ2-5; CDR3aa: CASSLGTLQETQYF; CDR3nt: TGCGCCAGCAGCTTGGGGACACTACAAGAGACCCAGTACTTC
len: 15; d_gene: TRBD1; abundance: few; v_gene: TRBV6-2/TRBV6-3; j_gene: TRBJ1-6; CDR3aa: CASSYLTGGSSPLHF; CDR3nt: TGTGCCAGCAGTTACCTGACAGGGGGCAGTTCACCCCTCCACTTT
len: 15; d_gene: TRBD1; abundance: -; v_gene: TRBV7-9; j_gene: TRBJ1-6; CDR3aa: CASSLSGGGNSPLHF; CDR3nt: TGTGCCAGCAGCTTATCAGGGGGCGGCAATTCACCCCTCCACTTT
len: 12; d_gene: -; abundance: -; v_gene: TRBV10-3; j_gene: TRBJ1-2; CDR3aa: CAISEGARGYTF; CDR3nt: TGTGCCATCAGTGAGGGGGCGCGGGGCTACACCTTC
len: 16; d_gene: -; abundance: -; v_gene: TRBV10-2; j_gene: TRBJ1-6; CDR3aa: CASSEAGGWYNSPLHF; CDR3nt: TGCGCCAGCAGTGAGGCGGGGGGGTGGTATAATTCACCCCTCCACTTT
len: 15; d_gene: -; abundance: few; v_gene: TRBV5-6; j_gene: TRBJ2-3; CDR3aa: CASSLRGFSTDTQYF; CDR3nt: TGTGCCAGCAGCTTGAGAGGGTTTAGCACAGATACGCAGTATTTT
len: 12; d_gene: -; abundance: -; v_gene: TRBV5-6; j_gene: TRBJ1-2; CDR3aa: CASSLRQVGYTF; CDR3nt: TGTGCCAGCAGCTTAAGACAGGTCGGCTACACCTTC
len: 15; d_gene: TRBD1; abundance: -; v_gene: TRBV7-2; j_gene: TRBJ1-3; CDR3aa: CASSERQGIGNTIYF; CDR3nt: TGTGCCAGCAGCGAACGACAGGGGATCGGAAACACCATATATTTT
len: 14; d_gene: -; abundance: -; v_gene: TRBV3-1/TRBV3-2; j_gene: TRBJ2-5; CDR3aa: CASSQGDFQETQYF; CDR3nt: TGTGCCAGCAGCCAAGGGGACTTCCAAGAGACCCAGTACTTC
len: 14; d_gene: -; abundance: -; v_gene: TRBV18; j_gene: TRBJ2-3; CDR3aa: CASSPLEVTDTQYF; CDR3nt: TGTGCCAGCTCACCACTAGAGGTCACAGATACGCAGTATTTT
len: 17; d_gene: -; abundance: -; v_gene: TRBV4-1; j_gene: TRBJ2-6; CDR3aa: CASSQILTVSGANVLTF; CDR3nt: TGCGCCAGCAGCCAAATATTGACTGTCTCTGGGGCCAACGTCCTGACTTTC
len: 19; d_gene: TRBD2; abundance: -; v_gene: TRBV27; j_gene: TRBJ2-3; CDR3aa: CASSLGVLPRRESTDTQYF; CDR3nt: TGTGCCAGCAGTTTAGGAGTTCTACCCCGGCGGGAGAGCACAGATACGCAGTATTTT
len: 14; d_gene: -; abundance: -; v_gene: TRBV30; j_gene: TRBJ1-4; CDR3aa: CAWGLQGGSGKLFF; CDR3nt: TGTGCCTGGGGGTTACAGGGAGGGTCTGGAAAACTGTTTTTT
len: 16; d_gene: TRBD2; abundance: -; v_gene: TRBV10-2; j_gene: TRBJ2-4; CDR3aa: CASSESLAGGKNIQYF; CDR3nt: TGCGCCAGCAGTGAGTCCCTAGCGGGGGGGAAAAACATTCAGTACTTC
len: 12; d_gene: -; abundance: -; v_gene: TRBV20-1; j_gene: TRBJ2-1; CDR3aa: CSASRVYNEQFF; CDR3nt: TGCAGTGCTAGTCGGGTTTACAATGAGCAGTTCTTC
len: 16; d_gene: -; abundance: -; v_gene: TRBV5-1; j_gene: TRBJ1-1; CDR3aa: CASSLAGTHQFAEAFF; CDR3nt: TGCGCCAGCAGCTTGGCTGGGACACACCAATTTGCTGAAGCTTTCTTT
len: 14; d_gene: -; abundance: -; v_gene: TRBV19; j_gene: TRBJ1-6; CDR3aa: CASKGGGFNSPLHF; CDR3nt: TGTGCCAGTAAGGGAGGCGGGTTTAATTCACCCCTCCACTTT
len: 16; d_gene: TRBD1; abundance: -; v_gene: TRBV15; j_gene: TRBJ1-6; CDR3aa: CATSRGGTGDFSPLHF; CDR3nt: TGTGCCACCAGCAGGGGGGGAACAGGGGATTTTTCACCCCTCCACTTT
len: 17; d_gene: -; abundance: once; v_gene: TRBV5-4; j_gene: TRBJ2-5; CDR3aa: CASSLGQGRVGQETQYF; CDR3nt: TGTGCCAGCAGCTTAGGGCAGGGCAGGGTGGGTCAAGAGACCCAGTACTTC
len: 15; d_gene: TRBD1; abundance: -; v_gene: TRBV9; j_gene: TRBJ1-6; CDR3aa: CASSETGQRNSPLHF; CDR3nt: TGTGCCAGCAGCGAGACGGGACAGAGGAATTCACCCCTCCACTTT
len: 15; d_gene: -; abundance: -; v_gene: TRBV7-9; j_gene: TRBJ2-2; CDR3aa: CASSSPWGETGELFF; CDR3nt: TGTGCCAGCAGCTCCCCGTGGGGGGAGACCGGGGAGCTGTTTTTT
len: 12; d_gene: -; abundance: -; v_gene: TRBV6-5; j_gene: TRBJ2-1; CDR3aa: CASRQSYNEQFF; CDR3nt: TGTGCCAGCAGGCAGTCCTACAATGAGCAGTTCTTC
len: 13; d_gene: -; abundance: -; v_gene: TRBV12-3/TRBV12-4; j_gene: TRBJ2-2; CDR3aa: CASNLLYTGELFF; CDR3nt: TGTGCCAGCAACTTACTGTACACCGGGGAGCTGTTTTTT
len: 12; d_gene: -; abundance: -; v_gene: TRBV28; j_gene: TRBJ1-5; CDR3aa: CASKGGIRPQHF; CDR3nt: TGTGCCAGCAAGGGGGGGATACGGCCCCAGCATTTT
len: 14; d_gene: TRBD1; abundance: once; v_gene: TRBV7-9; j_gene: TRBJ1-1; CDR3aa: CASSLEVQGAEAFF; CDR3nt: TGTGCCAGCAGCTTAGAGGTACAGGGGGCTGAAGCTTTCTTT
len: 17; d_gene: TRBD2; abundance: -; v_gene: TRBV3-1/TRBV3-2; j_gene: TRBJ2-1; CDR3aa: CASSQDPSGGSYNEQFF; CDR3nt: TGTGCCAGCAGCCAAGATCCCAGCGGGGGGTCCTACAATGAGCAGTTCTTC
len: 14; d_gene: TRBD1; abundance: -; v_gene: TRBV3-1/TRBV3-2; j_gene: TRBJ2-1; CDR3aa: CASTGQGASNEQFF; CDR3nt: TGTGCCAGCACTGGGCAGGGGGCAAGTAATGAGCAGTTCTTC
len: 14; d_gene: TRBD1; abundance: -; v_gene: TRBV24-1; j_gene: TRBJ1-2; CDR3aa: CATSDSTGMVGYTF; CDR3nt: TGTGCCACCAGTGATTCGACAGGGATGGTTGGCTACACCTTC
len: 13; d_gene: TRBD1; abundance: -; v_gene: TRBV6-6; j_gene: TRBJ1-5; CDR3aa: CASRTGGLQPQHF; CDR3nt: TGTGCCAGTCGGACAGGGGGCCTTCAGCCCCAGCATTTT
len: 16; d_gene: -; abundance: -; v_gene: TRBV15; j_gene: TRBJ1-1; CDR3aa: CATSRDGGQGRNKAFF; CDR3nt: TGTGCCACCAGCAGAGATGGGGGCCAGGGACGTAATAAAGCTTTCTTT
len: 16; d_gene: -; abundance: -; v_gene: TRBV23-1; j_gene: TRBJ1-5; CDR3aa: CASNRTVLPLNQPQHF; CDR3nt: TGCGCCAGCAACCGGACAGTCCTACCATTAAATCAGCCCCAGCATTTT
len: 13; d_gene: -; abundance: -; v_gene: TRBV5-6; j_gene: TRBJ1-5; CDR3aa: CASSLTGSQPQHF; CDR3nt: TGTGCCAGCAGCCTCACAGGGTCACAGCCCCAGCATTTT
len: 13; d_gene: -; abundance: -; v_gene: TRBV10-3; j_gene: TRBJ2-7; CDR3aa: CAISESSGVEQYF; CDR3nt: TGTGCCATCAGTGAGTCGTCAGGGGTCGAGCAGTACTTC